This TCR beta chain was sequenced for a study of blood T cells in healthy people across ages. The V gene end was trimmed by 7 bases and the J gene end by 3 bases; junction bases not matched to a gene: 4. The CDR3 has 13 amino acids. The germline CDR1 and CDR2 sequences are MNHEY and SVGAGI. Using a J-beta primer mix together with a sample-barcoded 5' primer, a second PCR was run for about 7 to 12 cycles. The template-switch adaptor was a 5' adaptor with 12 random nucleotides. It tagged each cDNA molecule. From the 5' RACE reads, TCRdb called clonotypes with MiXCR, one entry per CDR3 protein. The sample has about 690,000 distinct CDR3 sequences; over 40% are singletons. Regarding the study as a whole: A conclusive naive versus antigen-experienced comparison was prevented by the unsorted PBMCs.

This clonotype turned up a few times. What it recognizes is unknown. The clonotype was recovered from an elderly man in good health. The rearrangement uses TRBV6-5 and TRBJ1-2, with 8 bases lining up with TRBD1. The sequencing input was blood. Written as DNA, the CDR3 is TGTGCCAGCACCTCAGGGGGCTACTATGGCTACACCTTC. Amino acid sequence: CASTSGGYYGYTF.